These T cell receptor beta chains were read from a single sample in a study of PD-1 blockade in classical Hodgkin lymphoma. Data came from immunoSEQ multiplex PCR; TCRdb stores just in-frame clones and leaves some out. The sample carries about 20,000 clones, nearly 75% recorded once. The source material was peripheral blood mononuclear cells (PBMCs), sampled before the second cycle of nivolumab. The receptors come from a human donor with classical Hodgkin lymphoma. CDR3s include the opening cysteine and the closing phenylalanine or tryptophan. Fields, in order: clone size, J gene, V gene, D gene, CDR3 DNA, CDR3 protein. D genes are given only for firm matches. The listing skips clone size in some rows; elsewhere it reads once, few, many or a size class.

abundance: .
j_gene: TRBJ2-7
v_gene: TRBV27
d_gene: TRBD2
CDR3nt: TGTGCCAGCAGTTTCCGACTAGCGGGGGGAACCTACGAGCAGTACTTC
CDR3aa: CASSFRLAGGTYEQYF

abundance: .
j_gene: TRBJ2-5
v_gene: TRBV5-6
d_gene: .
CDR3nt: TGTGCCAGCAGCTCTTGGGTGGGGTATCGAGAGACCCAGTACTTC
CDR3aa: CASSSWVGYRETQYF

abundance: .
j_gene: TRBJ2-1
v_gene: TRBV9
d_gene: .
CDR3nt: TGTGCCAGCAGCGTAGGGGGACTCTCCTACAATGAGCAGTTCTTC
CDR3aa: CASSVGGLSYNEQFF

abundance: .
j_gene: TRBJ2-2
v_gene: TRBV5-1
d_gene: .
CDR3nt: TGCGCCAGCAGCTTGGCCGCCGTCAACACCGGGGAGCTGTTTTTT
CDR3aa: CASSLAAVNTGELFF

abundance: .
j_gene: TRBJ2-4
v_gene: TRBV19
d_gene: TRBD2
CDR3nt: TGTGCCAGTTCTTTACTAGCGGGAGGGCCGGAGTCCAAAAACATTCAGTACTTC
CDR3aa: CASSLLAGGPESKNIQYF

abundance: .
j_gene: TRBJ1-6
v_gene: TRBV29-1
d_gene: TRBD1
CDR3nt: TGCAGCGGATACCGGGACAGGAATTCACCCCTCCACTTT
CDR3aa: CSGYRDRNSPLHF

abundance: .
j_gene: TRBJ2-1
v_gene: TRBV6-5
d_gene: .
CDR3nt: TGTGCCAGCAGAAGGGTGTATGAGCAGTTCTTC
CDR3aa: CASRRVYEQFF

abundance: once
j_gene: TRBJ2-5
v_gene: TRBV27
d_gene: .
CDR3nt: TGTGCCAGCAGTTTACAGGGGGGGGAGACCCAGTACTTC
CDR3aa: CASSLQGGETQYF

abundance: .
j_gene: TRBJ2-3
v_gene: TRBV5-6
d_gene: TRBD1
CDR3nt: TGTGCCAGCAGGCTGGGACAGGGGACAGATACGCAGTATTTT
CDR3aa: CASRLGQGTDTQYF

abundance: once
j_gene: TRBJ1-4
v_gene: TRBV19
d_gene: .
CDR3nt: TGTGCCAGTAGTATCTCCTGGACAGTTTGGTATGAAAAACTGTTTTTT
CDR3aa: CASSISWTVWYEKLFF

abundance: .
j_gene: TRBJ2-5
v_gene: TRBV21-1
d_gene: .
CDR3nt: TGTGCCAGCAGCCCGGACAGAGGGGAGACCCAGTACTTC
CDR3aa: CASSPDRGETQYF

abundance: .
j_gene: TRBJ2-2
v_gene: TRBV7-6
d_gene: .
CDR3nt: TGTGCCAGCAGCTTAGATGCAGGTGCGAACACCGGGGAGCTGTTTTTT
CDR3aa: CASSLDAGANTGELFF

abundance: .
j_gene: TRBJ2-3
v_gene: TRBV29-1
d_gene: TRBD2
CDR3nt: TGCAGCGGCGTACTAGCGGGAGGCACAGATACGCAGTATTTT
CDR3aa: CSGVLAGGTDTQYF

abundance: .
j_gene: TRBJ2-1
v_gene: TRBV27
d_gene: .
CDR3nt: TGTGCCAGCAGTCTGGACCAAAGGTCCTACAATGAGCAGTTCTTC
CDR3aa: CASSLDQRSYNEQFF

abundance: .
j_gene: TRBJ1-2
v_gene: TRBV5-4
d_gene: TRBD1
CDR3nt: TGTGCCAGCAGCTTGGATGGACAGGTCTATGGCTACACCTTC
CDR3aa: CASSLDGQVYGYTF

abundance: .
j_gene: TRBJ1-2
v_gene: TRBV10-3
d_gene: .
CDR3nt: TGTGCCATCACCGGCCAGGGAACCTATGGCTACACCTTC
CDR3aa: CAITGQGTYGYTF

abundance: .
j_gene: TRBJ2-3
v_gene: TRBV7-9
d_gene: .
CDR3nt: TGTGCCAGCAGCTTAGGGGTCGGGAGAGGCACAGATACGCAGTATTTT
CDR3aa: CASSLGVGRGTDTQYF

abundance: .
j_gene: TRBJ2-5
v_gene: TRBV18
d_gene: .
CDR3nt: TGTGCCAGCTCACTCCTACTTGGGGGAGGAGAGACCCAGTACTTC
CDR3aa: CASSLLLGGGETQYF

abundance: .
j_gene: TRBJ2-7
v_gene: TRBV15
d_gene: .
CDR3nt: TGTGCCACCAGCAGAGGGGGAGCAGGGGGGATGAACGAGCAGTACTTC
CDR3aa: CATSRGGAGGMNEQYF

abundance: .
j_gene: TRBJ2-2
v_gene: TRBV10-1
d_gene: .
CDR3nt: TGCGCCAGCAGTCGAGGCAGTAACACCGGGGAGCTGTTTTTT
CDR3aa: CASSRGSNTGELFF

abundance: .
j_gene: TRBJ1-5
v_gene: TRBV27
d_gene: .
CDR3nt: TGTGCCAGCAGCTGGGGCGGCAATCAGCCCCAGCATTTT
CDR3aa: CASSWGGNQPQHF

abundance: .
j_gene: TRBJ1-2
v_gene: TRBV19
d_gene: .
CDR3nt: TGTGCCAGTACCTTTTCGGACAGTTTCGGTGGCTACACCTTC
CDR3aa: CASTFSDSFGGYTF

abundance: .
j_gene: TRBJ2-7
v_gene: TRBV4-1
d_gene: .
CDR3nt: TGCGCCAGCAGCCAAGACGGGACCCTTTACGAGCAGTACTTC
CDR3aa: CASSQDGTLYEQYF

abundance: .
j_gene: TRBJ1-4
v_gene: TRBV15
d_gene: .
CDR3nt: TGTGCCACCAGCAGAGAAGGCAGGGGTGGAACTAATGAAAAACTGTTTTTT
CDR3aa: CATSREGRGGTNEKLFF

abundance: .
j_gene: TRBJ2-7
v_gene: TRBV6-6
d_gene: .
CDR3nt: TGTGCCAGCACCGGGGCTTACGAGCAGTACTTC
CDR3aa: CASTGAYEQYF

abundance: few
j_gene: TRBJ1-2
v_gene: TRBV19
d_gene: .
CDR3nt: TGTGCCAGTAGTATCCAGGGTAAAGTAGGCTACACCTTC
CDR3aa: CASSIQGKVGYTF

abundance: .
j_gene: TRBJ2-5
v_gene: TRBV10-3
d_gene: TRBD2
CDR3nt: TGTGCCACCAGCGGGGGGCGCGAGACCCAGTACTTC
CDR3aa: CATSGGRETQYF

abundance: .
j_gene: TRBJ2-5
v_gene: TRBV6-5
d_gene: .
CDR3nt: TGTGCCAGCACCGGGGGAGTGGAGACCCAGTACTTC
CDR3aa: CASTGGVETQYF

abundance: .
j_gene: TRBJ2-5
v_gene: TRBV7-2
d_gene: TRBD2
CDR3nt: TGTGCCAGCAGCTTAGCGGGGGGGGGCCAGTACTTC
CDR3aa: CASSLAGGGQYF

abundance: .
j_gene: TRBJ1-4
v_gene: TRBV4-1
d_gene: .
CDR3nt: TGCGCCAGCAGCCCCCTCGGGACCCCTGGTGAAAAACTGTTTTTT
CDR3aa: CASSPLGTPGEKLFF

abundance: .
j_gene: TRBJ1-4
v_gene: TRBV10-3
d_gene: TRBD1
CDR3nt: TGTGCCATCAGTGATGGGACAGGGAATGAAAAACTGTTTTTT
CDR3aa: CAISDGTGNEKLFF

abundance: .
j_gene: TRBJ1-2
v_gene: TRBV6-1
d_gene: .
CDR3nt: TGTGCCAGCACCACACCCAGAGGGCGCAACTATGGCTACACCTTC
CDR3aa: CASTTPRGRNYGYTF

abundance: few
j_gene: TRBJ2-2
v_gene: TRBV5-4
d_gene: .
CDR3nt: TGTGCCAGCAGCTTGTTCGAAGCCCCCACCGGGGAGCTGTTTTTT
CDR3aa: CASSLFEAPTGELFF

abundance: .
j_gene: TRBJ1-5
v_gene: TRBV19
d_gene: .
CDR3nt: TGTGCCAGTAGCGTACTTGGACCTCAGCCCCAGCATTTT
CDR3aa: CASSVLGPQPQHF

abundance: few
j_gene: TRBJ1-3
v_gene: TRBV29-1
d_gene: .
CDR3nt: TGCAGCGTTGAAGCCCCGACACTACTCTCTGGAAACACCATATATTTT
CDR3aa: CSVEAPTLLSGNTIYF